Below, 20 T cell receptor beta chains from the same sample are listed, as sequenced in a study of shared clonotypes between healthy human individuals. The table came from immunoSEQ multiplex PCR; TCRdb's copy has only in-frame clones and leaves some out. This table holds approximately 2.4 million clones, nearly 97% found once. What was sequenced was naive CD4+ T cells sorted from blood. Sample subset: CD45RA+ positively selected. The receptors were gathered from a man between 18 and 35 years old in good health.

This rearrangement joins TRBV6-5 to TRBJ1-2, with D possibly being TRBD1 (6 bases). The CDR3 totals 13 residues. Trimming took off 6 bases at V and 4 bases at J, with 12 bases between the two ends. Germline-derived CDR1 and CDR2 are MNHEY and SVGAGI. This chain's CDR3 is CASRATGSYGYTF. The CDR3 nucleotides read TGTGCCAGCAGAGCGACAGGCAGCTATGGCTACACCTTC.

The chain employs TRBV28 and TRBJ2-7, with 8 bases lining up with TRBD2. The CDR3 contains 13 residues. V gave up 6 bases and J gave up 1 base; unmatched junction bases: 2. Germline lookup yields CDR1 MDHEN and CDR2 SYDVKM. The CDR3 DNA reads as TGTGCCAGCAGGGGCGGGGGGTCCTACGAGCAGTACTTC. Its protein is CASRGGGSYEQYF. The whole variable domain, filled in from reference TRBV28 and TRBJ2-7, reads DVKVTQSSRYLVKRTGEKVFLECVQDMDHENMFWYRQDPGLGLRLIYFSYDVKMKEKGDIPEGYSVSREKKERFSLILESASTNQTSMYLCASRGGGSYEQYFGPGTRLTVT.

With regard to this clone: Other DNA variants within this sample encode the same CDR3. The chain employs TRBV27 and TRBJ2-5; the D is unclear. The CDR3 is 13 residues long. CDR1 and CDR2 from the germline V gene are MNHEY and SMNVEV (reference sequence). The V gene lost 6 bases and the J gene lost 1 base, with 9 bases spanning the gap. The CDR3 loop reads CASRRGPQETQYF. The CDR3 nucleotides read TGTGCCAGCAGGCGAGGTCCCCAAGAGACCCAGTACTTC.

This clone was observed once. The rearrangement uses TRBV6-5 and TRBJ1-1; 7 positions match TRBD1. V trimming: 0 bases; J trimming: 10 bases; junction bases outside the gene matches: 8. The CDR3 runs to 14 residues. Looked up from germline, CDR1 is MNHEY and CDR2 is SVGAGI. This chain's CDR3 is CASSYSDRAPRAFF. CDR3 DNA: TGTGCCAGCAGTTACTCTGACAGGGCTCCTCGAGCTTTCTTT.

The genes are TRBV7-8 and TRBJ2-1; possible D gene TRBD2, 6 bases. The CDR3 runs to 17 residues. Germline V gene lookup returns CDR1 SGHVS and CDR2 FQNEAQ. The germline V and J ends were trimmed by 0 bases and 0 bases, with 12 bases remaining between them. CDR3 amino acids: CASSLAPGTVSYNEQFF. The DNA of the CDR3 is TGTGCCAGCAGCTTAGCTCCAGGGACTGTCTCCTACAATGAGCAGTTCTTC.

The CDR3 loop reads CASSVGQPSETQYF. CDR3 in DNA: TGTGCCAGCAGCGTAGGACAGCCCTCGGAGACCCAGTACTTC. The chain couples TRBV9 to TRBJ2-5; D perhaps matches TRBD1 (5 bases). Trimming pared 0 bases from V and 5 bases from J, leaving 11 bases between. Germline V gene lookup returns CDR1 SGDLS and CDR2 YYNGEE. CDR3 length equals 14 residues. The whole variable domain, filled in from reference TRBV9 and TRBJ2-5, reads DSGVTQTPKHLITATGQRVTLRCSPRSGDLSVYWYQQSLDQGLQFLIQYYNGEERAKGNILERFSAQQFPDLHSELNLSSLELGDSALYFCASSVGQPSETQYFGPGTRLLVL.

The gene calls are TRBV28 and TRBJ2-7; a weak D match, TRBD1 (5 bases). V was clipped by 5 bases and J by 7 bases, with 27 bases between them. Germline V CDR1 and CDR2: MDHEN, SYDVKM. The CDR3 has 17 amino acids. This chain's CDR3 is CASSTSRQIGILGEQYF. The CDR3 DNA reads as TGTGCCAGCAGTACGTCTCGACAGATAGGGATTCTGGGGGAGCAGTACTTC.

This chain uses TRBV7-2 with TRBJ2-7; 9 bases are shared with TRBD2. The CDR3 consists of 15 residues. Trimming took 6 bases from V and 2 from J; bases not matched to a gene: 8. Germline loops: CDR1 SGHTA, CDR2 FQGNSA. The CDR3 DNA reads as TGTGCCAGCAGTTCCAGCGGGGGGAATCCCTACGAGCAGTACTTC. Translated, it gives CASSSSGGNPYEQYF.

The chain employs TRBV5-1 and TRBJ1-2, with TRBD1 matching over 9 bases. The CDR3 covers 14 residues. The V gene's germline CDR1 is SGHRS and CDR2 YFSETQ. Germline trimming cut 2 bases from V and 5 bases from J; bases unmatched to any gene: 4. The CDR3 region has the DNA TGCGCCAGCAGCTTAAGAGACAGGGGGTATGGCTACACCTTC. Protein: CASSLRDRGYGYTF.

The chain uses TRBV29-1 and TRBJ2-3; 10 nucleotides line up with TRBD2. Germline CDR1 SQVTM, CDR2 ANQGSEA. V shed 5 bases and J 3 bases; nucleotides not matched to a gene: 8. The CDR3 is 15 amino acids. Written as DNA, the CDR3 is TGCAGCGTTTCGGCGACTAGCGGGTCTACAGATACGCAGTATTTT. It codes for CSVSATSGSTDTQYF.

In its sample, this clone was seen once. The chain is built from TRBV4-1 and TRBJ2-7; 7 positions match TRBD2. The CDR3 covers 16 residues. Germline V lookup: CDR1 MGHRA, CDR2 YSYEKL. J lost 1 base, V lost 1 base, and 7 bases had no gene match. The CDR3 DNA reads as TGCGCCAGCAGCCAAGGCCTAGCGGACCCTTCCTACGAGCAGTACTTC. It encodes CASSQGLADPSYEQYF.

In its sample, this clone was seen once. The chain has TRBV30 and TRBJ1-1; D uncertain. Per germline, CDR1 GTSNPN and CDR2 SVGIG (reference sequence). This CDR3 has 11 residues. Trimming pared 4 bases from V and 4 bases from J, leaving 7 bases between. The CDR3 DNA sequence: TGTGCCTGGATGAGGGCCACTGAAGCTTTCTTT. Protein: CAWMRATEAFF. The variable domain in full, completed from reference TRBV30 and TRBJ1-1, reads SQTIHQWPATLVQPVGSPLSLECTVEGTSNPNLYWYRQAAGRGLQLLFYSVGIGQISSEVPQNLSASRPQDRQFILSSKKLLLSDSGFYLCAWMRATEAFFGQGTRLTVV.

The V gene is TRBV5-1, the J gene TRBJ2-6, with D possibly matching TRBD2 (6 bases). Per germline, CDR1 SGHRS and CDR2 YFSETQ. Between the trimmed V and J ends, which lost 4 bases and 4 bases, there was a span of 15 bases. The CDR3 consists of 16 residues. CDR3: CASSLEGLAGANVLTF. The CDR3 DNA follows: TGCGCCAGCAGCCTGGAGGGCCTGGCAGGGGCCAACGTCCTGACTTTC.

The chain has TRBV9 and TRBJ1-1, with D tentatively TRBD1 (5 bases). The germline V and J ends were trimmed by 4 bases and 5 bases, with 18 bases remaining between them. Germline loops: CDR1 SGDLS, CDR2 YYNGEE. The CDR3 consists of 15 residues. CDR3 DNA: TGTGCCAGCAGCCTTTGGGGGGACGGAGCGACTGAAGCTTTCTTT. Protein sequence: CASSLWGDGATEAFF.

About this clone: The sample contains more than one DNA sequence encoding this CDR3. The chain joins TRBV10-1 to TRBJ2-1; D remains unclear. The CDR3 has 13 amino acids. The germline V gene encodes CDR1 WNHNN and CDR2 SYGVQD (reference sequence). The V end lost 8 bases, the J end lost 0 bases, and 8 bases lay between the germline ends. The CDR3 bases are TGCGCCAGCTCGAGAGACTCCTACAATGAGCAGTTCTTC. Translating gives CASSRDSYNEQFF.

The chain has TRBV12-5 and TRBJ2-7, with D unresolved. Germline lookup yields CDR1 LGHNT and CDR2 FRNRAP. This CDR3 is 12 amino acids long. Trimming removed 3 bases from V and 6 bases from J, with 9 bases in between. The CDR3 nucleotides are TGTGCTAGTGGTTTCCTGTTTGGCGAGCAGTACTTC. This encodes CASGFLFGEQYF.

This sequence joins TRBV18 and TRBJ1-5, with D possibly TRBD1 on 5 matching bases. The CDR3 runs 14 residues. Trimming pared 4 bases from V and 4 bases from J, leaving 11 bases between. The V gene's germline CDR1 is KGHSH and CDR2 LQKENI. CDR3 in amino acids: CASSLEDSNQPQHF. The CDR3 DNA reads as TGTGCCAGCTCACTAGAAGACAGTAATCAGCCCCAGCATTTT. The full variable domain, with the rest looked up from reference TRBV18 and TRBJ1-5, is NAGVMQNPRHLVRRRGQEARLRCSPMKGHSHVYWYRQLPEEGLKFMVYLQKENIIDESGMPKERFSAEFPKEGPSILRIQQVVRGDSAAYFCASSLEDSNQPQHFGDGTRLSIL.

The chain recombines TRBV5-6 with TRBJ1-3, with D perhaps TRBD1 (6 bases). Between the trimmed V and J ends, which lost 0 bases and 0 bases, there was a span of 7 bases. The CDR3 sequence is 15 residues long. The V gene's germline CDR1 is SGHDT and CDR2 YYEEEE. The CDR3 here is CASSLEGGSGNTIYF. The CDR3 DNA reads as TGTGCCAGCAGCTTGGAGGGGGGCTCTGGAAACACCATATATTTT.

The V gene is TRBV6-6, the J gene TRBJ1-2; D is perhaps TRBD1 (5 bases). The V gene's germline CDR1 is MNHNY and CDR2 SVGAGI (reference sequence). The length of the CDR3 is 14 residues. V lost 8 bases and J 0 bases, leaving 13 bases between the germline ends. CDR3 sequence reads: CASSGTDANYGYTF. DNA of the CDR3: TGTGCCAGCTCCGGGACCGATGCTAACTATGGCTACACCTTC.

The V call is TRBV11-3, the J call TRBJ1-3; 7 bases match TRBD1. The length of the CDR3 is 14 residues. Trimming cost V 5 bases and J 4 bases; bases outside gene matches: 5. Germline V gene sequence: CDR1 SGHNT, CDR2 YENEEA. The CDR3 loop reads CASSLDRTGNTIYF. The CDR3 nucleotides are TGTGCCAGCAGCCTGGACAGGACGGGAAACACCATATATTTT. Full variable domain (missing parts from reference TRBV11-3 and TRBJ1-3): EAGVVQSPRYKIIEKKQPVAFWCNPISGHNTLYWYLQNLGQGPELLIRYENEEAVDDSQLPKDRFSAERLKGVDSTLKIQPAELGDSAVYLCASSLDRTGNTIYFGEGSWLTVV.